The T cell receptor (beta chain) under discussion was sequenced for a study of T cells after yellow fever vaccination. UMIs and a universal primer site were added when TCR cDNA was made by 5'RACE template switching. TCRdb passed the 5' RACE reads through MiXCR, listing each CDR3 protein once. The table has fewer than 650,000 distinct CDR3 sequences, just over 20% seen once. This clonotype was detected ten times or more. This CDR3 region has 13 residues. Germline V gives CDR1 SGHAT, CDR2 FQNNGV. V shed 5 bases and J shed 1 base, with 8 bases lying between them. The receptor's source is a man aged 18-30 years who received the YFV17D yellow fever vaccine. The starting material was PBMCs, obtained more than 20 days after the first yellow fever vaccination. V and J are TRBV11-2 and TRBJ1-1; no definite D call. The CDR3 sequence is CASSTTENTEAFF. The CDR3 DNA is TGTGCCAGCAGCACGACTGAGAACACTGAAGCTTTCTTT. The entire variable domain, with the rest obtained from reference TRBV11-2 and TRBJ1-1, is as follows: EAGVAQSPRYKIIEKRQSVAFWCNPISGHATLYWYQQILGQGPKLLIQFQNNGVVDDSQLPKDRFSAERLKGVDSTLKIQPAKLEDSAVYLCASSTTENTEAFFGQGTRLTVV.